These 28 T cell receptor beta chains came from one sample sequenced in a study of CD8 T cells in ankylosing spondylitis. TCRdb passed the 5' RACE reads through MiXCR, listing each CDR3 protein once. The data show roughly 180,000 distinct CDR3 sequences, 9.8% seen once. Material: blood, either unsorted or a sorted T cell fraction (not recorded which). These receptors originate from a female donor with ankylosing spondylitis or in good health (not recorded which).

This clonotype has more than one count but fewer than ten. The CDR3 nucleotides read TGTGCCTGGATCCCGGGACTAGCGACCCAAGAGACCCAGTACTTC. It is translated as CAWIPGLATQETQYF. This chain uses TRBV30 with TRBJ2-5; 10 nucleotides line up with TRBD2. CDR3 length equals 15 residues. The trim removed 4 bases at V and 1 base at J, leaving 6 bases unmatched. Per the germline V gene, CDR1 is GTSNPN and CDR2 is SVGIG (reference sequence).

The rearrangement joins TRBV9 to TRBJ1-4; D is unresolved. The length of the CDR3 is 15 residues. In germline, CDR1 is SGDLS, CDR2 YYNGEE. V lost 0 bases to trimming and J lost 0 bases, with 6 bases between them. The CDR3 DNA is TGTGCCAGCAGCGTAGCGGCTTCAACTAATGAAAAACTGTTTTTT. This translates into CASSVAASTNEKLFF.

This clonotype was counted many times. The chain is built from TRBV10-2 and TRBJ2-3, with 9 positions matching TRBD2. The CDR3 is made up of 14 amino acids. The V gene end was trimmed by 6 bases and the J gene end by 3 bases; junction bases not matched to a gene: 4. Germline CDR1 is WSHSY and CDR2 is SAAADI. The CDR3 sequence: CASSAGLATDTQYF. The CDR3 bases are TGCGCCAGCAGCGCCGGACTAGCGACAGATACGCAGTATTTT.

V gene TRBV7-9 combines with J gene TRBJ2-2; D might be TRBD2 (5 bases). Germline V CDR1 and CDR2: SEHNR, FQNEAQ (reference sequence). Trimming left V 5 bases short and J 6 bases short, with 7 bases between. This CDR3 has 12 amino acids. The CDR3 sequence: CASSADSGELFF. CDR3 bases: TGTGCCAGCAGCGCGGACTCCGGGGAGCTGTTTTTT.

This clonotype showed up many times. The chain carries TRBV28 and TRBJ2-3, with D unclear. Germline V gives CDR1 MDHEN, CDR2 SYDVKM. Trimming took off 4 bases at V and 10 bases at J, with 15 bases between the two ends. CDR3 size: 13 residues. CDR3: CASSSPTEVAQYF. The CDR3 coding sequence is TGTGCCAGCAGTTCCCCGACCGAGGTAGCGCAGTATTTT.

For this clonotype: The junction differs from germline at one of its ends, possibly a read error. In nucleotides, the CDR3 is TGTGCCAGCAGTTTGGGAGTGTCAGCGTACAATGAGCAGTTCTTC. Translation gives CASSLGVSAYNEQFF. The V gene is TRBV5-4, the J gene TRBJ2-1, with D possibly TRBD2 on 5 matching bases. Germline loops: CDR1 SGHNT, CDR2 YYREEE (reference sequence). The CDR3 is 15 amino acids.

This clonotype was detected only a few times. V is TRBV15 and J is TRBJ1-1; D not certain. The CDR3 totals 15 residues. V lost 0 bases and J lost 1, with 9 bases in between. Germline CDR1 reads LNHNV; CDR2 reads YYDKDF (reference sequence). Written as DNA, the CDR3 is TGTGCCACCAGCAGAGATAGTCAGAAGAACACTGAAGCTTTCTTT. Protein: CATSRDSQKNTEAFF.

The chain is built from TRBV24-1 and TRBJ2-7, with D possibly matching TRBD2 (6 bases). Germline V gives CDR1 KGHDR, CDR2 SFDVKD. V was pared by 5 bases and J by 4 bases, with 20 bases between. The CDR3 contains 16 residues. The CDR3 protein is CATSGVEVSGAYEQYF. In DNA form, the CDR3 reads TGTGCCACCAGTGGAGTTGAGGTTTCGGGAGCGTACGAGCAGTACTTC.

The chain is built from TRBV24-1 and TRBJ2-2, with D perhaps matching TRBD2 (6 bases). V was pared by 7 bases and J by 2 bases, with 7 bases between. The CDR3 loop spans 13 amino acids. CDR1 and CDR2 from the germline V gene are KGHDR and SFDVKD. CDR3 protein: CATREGNTGELFF. The CDR3 DNA reads as TGTGCCACCAGGGAGGGAAACACCGGGGAGCTGTTTTTT.

V usage is TRBV6-1 and J usage is TRBJ2-7; 11 bases agree with TRBD1. This CDR3 is built from 16 residues. The V gene end was trimmed by 5 bases and the J gene end by 2 bases; junction bases not matched to a gene: 8. In germline, CDR1 is MNHNS, CDR2 SASEGT. The CDR3: CASSPPGTGGAYEQYF. The CDR3 DNA reads TGTGCCAGCAGTCCCCCCGGGACAGGGGGAGCCTACGAGCAGTACTTC.

This clonotype was seen more than once but under ten times. The rearrangement uses TRBV6-2 or TRBV6-3 and TRBJ1-1; possibly TRBD1 for D (5 bases). CDR1 is MNHEY and CDR2 is SVGEGT in the germline V gene. Deletions cut 7 bases from V and 6 bases from J, with 18 bases between. CDR3 size: 14 residues. This chain's CDR3 is CASTLPGFGAEAFF. CDR3 nucleotides: TGTGCCAGCACTCTCCCAGGGTTCGGTGCTGAAGCTTTCTTT.

In its sample, this clonotype was seen many times. CDR3 in DNA: TGCAGCACCCCCGGGGGAGTAGAGACCCAGTACTTC. Residues: CSTPGGVETQYF. The rearrangement joins TRBV29-1 to TRBJ2-5, with D possibly TRBD2 on 6 matching bases. This CDR3 spans 12 amino acids. CDR1 and CDR2 (germline): SQVTM, ANQGSEA. Between the trimmed V and J ends, which lost 8 bases and 4 bases, there was a span of 14 bases. The entire variable domain, with the rest obtained from reference TRBV29-1 and TRBJ2-5, is as follows: SAVISQKPSRDICQRGTSLTIQCQVDSQVTMMFWYRQQPGQSLTLIATANQGSEATYESGFVIDKFPISRPNLTFSTLTVSNMSPEDSSIYLCSTPGGVETQYFGPGTRLLVL.

The chain joins TRBV6-1 to TRBJ2-5, with a weak D call TRBD1 (6 bases). The CDR3 sequence is 13 residues long. Germline CDR1 and CDR2: MNHNS and SASEGT. The V gene lost 5 bases and the J gene lost 5 bases, with 12 bases spanning the gap. This chain's CDR3 is CASSTRGSETQYF. The CDR3 nucleotides are TGTGCCAGCAGTACCAGGGGAAGCGAGACCCAGTACTTC.

The V call is TRBV27, the J call TRBJ2-7; D ambiguous. In germline, CDR1 is MNHEY, CDR2 SMNVEV (reference sequence). The CDR3 contains 15 residues. Trimming left V 0 bases short and J 3 bases short, with 12 bases between. For the CDR3, the DNA is TGTGCCAGCAGTTTATCTCAGACTCCCCTCTACGAGCAGTACTTC. Protein sequence: CASSLSQTPLYEQYF.

The chain employs TRBV6-2 or TRBV6-3 and TRBJ2-3; 10 bases match TRBD2. CDR1 and CDR2 (germline): MNHEY, SVGEGT. The CDR3 length is 18 residues. J lost 1 base, V lost 8 bases, and 15 bases had no gene match. CDR3 sequence: CASLGLADIIGGTDTQYF. DNA of the CDR3: TGTGCCAGCCTCGGACTAGCGGATATCATTGGTGGCACAGATACGCAGTATTTT.

This clonotype was seen many times. This rearrangement joins TRBV6-5 to TRBJ1-1; D gene unclear. The germline V gene encodes CDR1 MNHEY and CDR2 SVGAGI. V was shortened by 2 bases and J by 6 bases, with 13 bases between the two germline ends. The CDR3 is 14 residues long. Here the CDR3 reads CASSYGDSRAEAFF. The CDR3 region has the DNA TGTGCCAGCAGTTACGGAGACTCCCGTGCTGAAGCTTTCTTT.

The chain couples TRBV7-6 to TRBJ2-2, with TRBD2 identical over 8 bases. This CDR3 region has 15 residues. Trimming cost V 5 bases and J 5 bases; bases outside gene matches: 7. Germline V gene lookup returns CDR1 SGHVS and CDR2 FNYEAQ. Here the CDR3 reads CASSSTSGITGELFF. In DNA form, the CDR3 reads TGTGCCAGCAGCAGCACTAGCGGCATTACCGGGGAGCTGTTTTTT.

This clonotype was detected a few times. The chain carries TRBV20-1 and TRBJ2-2, with 7 bases lining up with TRBD1. Unmatched junction bases numbered 7, after V lost 5 bases and J lost 1 base. The CDR3 spans 15 residues. CDR1 and CDR2 from the germline V gene are DFQATT and SNEGSKA (reference sequence). Here the CDR3 DNA reads TGCAGTGCTTATCCCCGGACAGGGAACACCGGGGAGCTGTTTTTT. As protein: CSAYPRTGNTGELFF.

In regard to this clonotype: It is likely a read error, because the conserved phenylalanine at the end of the CDR3 is missing. The chain uses TRBV5-4 and TRBJ2-1; D gene ambiguous. V lost 1 base to trimming and J lost 5 bases, with 16 bases between them. Germline V gene lookup returns CDR1 SGHNT and CDR2 YYREEE (reference sequence). The CDR3 is made up of 16 amino acids. CDR3 residues: CASSLLQPPSHNEQFY. CDR3 nucleotides: TGTGCCAGCAGCTTGCTTCAGCCACCATCCCACAATGAGCAGTTCTAC.

This clonotype came up a few times. The V gene is TRBV5-8, the J gene TRBJ2-1; 9 bases fit TRBD1. This CDR3 has 13 amino acids. Germline assignment: CDR1 SGHTS and CDR2 YDEGEE. The ends lost 3 bases at V and 10 bases at J; junction bases unmatched: 5. DNA of the CDR3: TGTGCCAGCAGCTCGACAGGGGGTCGGGAGCAGTTCTTC. This gives the protein CASSSTGGREQFF. The full variable domain, with the rest looked up from reference TRBV5-8 and TRBJ2-1, is EAGVTQSPTHLIKTRGQQATLRCSPISGHTSVYWYQQALGLGLQFLLWYDEGEERNRGNFPPRFSGRQFPNYSSELNVNALELEDSALYLCASSSTGGREQFFGPGTRLTVL.

This chain joins TRBV29-1 and TRBJ1-1, with 7 bases matching TRBD1. V trimming: 4 bases; J trimming: 12 bases; junction bases outside the gene matches: 8. This CDR3 comprises 11 residues. Germline V gene sequence: CDR1 SQVTM, CDR2 ANQGSEA. Written as DNA, the CDR3 is TGCAGCGTTGGGGAGGGACAGAAATCTTTCTTT. Protein sequence: CSVGEGQKSFF.

This clonotype occurred a few times. The chain combines TRBV9 with TRBJ1-1, with 7 bases aligning to TRBD1. The V gene end was trimmed by 1 base and the J gene end by 1 base; junction bases not matched to a gene: 4. The CDR3 is 15 residues long. CDR1 and CDR2 (germline): SGDLS, YYNGEE. The CDR3 DNA is TGTGCCAGCAGCGTATCAGGGGGATCGAACACTGAAGCTTTCTTT. It encodes CASSVSGGSNTEAFF.

Ten or more counts support this clonotype. V is TRBV12-3 or TRBV12-4 and J is TRBJ2-2; TRBD2 might be the D (6 bases). This CDR3 has 18 residues. The V and J ends lost 3 bases and 3 bases respectively, with 20 bases between them. CDR3 DNA sequence: TGTGCCAGCAGTTTTCGGGGACTCCCACTGTCTGACACCGGGGAGCTGTTTTTT. Amino acid sequence: CASSFRGLPLSDTGELFF.

This clonotype was picked up a small number of times. The chain has TRBV9 and TRBJ2-7, with TRBD1 as a possible D gene (5 bases). V lost 2 bases and J 4 bases, leaving 16 bases between the germline ends. Germline V gene sequence: CDR1 SGDLS, CDR2 YYNGEE. This CDR3 region has 15 residues. CDR3 nucleotide sequence: TGTGCCAGCAGCGTTCAGGGTTCAAGATCATACGAGCAGTACTTC. Translated, it gives CASSVQGSRSYEQYF.

In this sample, this clonotype turned up a few times. This sequence joins TRBV11-1 and TRBJ2-2; 14 bases map to TRBD2. The CDR3 extends over 18 amino acids. Germline-derived CDR1 and CDR2 are SGHAT and FQDESV (reference sequence). J gave up 2 bases and V 7 bases, and 9 bases lay outside the gene matches. The CDR3 region has the DNA TGTGCCAGCATCCCCCCGGGACTAGCGGGAGAAAACACCGGGGAGCTGTTTTTT. Its protein is CASIPPGLAGENTGELFF.

As for this clonotype: A clone one base away is much larger, so this may be a read error. The chain carries TRBV12-3 or TRBV12-4 and TRBJ2-3; no firm D call. This CDR3 has 15 residues. V was pared by 10 bases and J by 2 bases, with 19 bases between. CDR3 residues: CAISPIPGLTDTQYF. In DNA form, the CDR3 reads TGTGCCATCAGCCCTATCCCCGGGCTCACAGATACGCAGTATTTT.

This clonotype was picked up a small number of times. The chain has TRBV12-3 or TRBV12-4 and TRBJ2-3; 9 bases match TRBD2. V lost 0 bases and J lost 2; bases outside the gene matches: 9. This CDR3 contains 18 residues. The CDR3 region has the DNA TGTGCCAGCAGTTTAGCTCCCCGTGGCGGGAGGGCCACAGATACGCAGTATTTT. Translation gives CASSLAPRGGRATDTQYF.

This clonotype was observed a handful of times. V and J are TRBV2 and TRBJ1-2; perhaps TRBD1 as D (6 bases). Germline V gene data show CDR1 as SNHLY and CDR2 as FYNNEI. Trimming took 0 bases from V and 4 from J, leaving 15 bases between them. The CDR3 spans 16 residues. The CDR3 loop is CASSEALGGLGYGYTF. The CDR3 coding sequence is TGTGCCAGCAGTGAAGCGCTGGGGGGGCTTGGCTATGGCTACACCTTC.